Listed below are T cell receptor beta chains from one sample, sequenced in a study of STAT5B mutations in CD4+ large granular lymphocyte leukemia. Method: immunoSEQ multiplex PCR; TCRdb's copy keeps in-frame clones and lacks some. The sample yields around 23,000 clones, roughly 87% seen once. Input material: CD4+ T cells from blood buffy coats. The receptors come from a human donor in good health. Both conserved end residues are part of each CDR3. A D gene is named only where the DNA matches it firmly. The size field is filled for only some rows; it gives once, few, many or a size class.

clone_size	d_call	v_call	j_call	cdr3_nt	cdr3_aa
-	TRBD2	TRBV7-2	TRBJ2-7	TGTGCCAGCAGCTTAATGGGGGGGGAGTACGAGCAGTACTTC	CASSLMGGEYEQYF
-	TRBD2	TRBV18	TRBJ2-5	TGTGCCAGCTCACCACTAACTAGCGGCAACCAAGAGACCCAGTACTTC	CASSPLTSGNQETQYF
once	-	TRBV21-1	TRBJ2-2	TGTGCCAGCAGCAAAGTGGGGGACAGGGTGAGAACCACGAACACCGGGGAGCTGTTTTTT	CASSKVGDRVRTTNTGELFF
-	-	TRBV4-2	TRBJ2-3	TGTGCCAGCAGCCCCAACACAGATACGCAGTATTTT	CASSPNTDTQYF
once	-	TRBV28	TRBJ2-3	TGTGCCAGCAGCACCCACGGACAGCGGACAGATACGCAGTATTTT	CASSTHGQRTDTQYF
-	TRBD1	TRBV19	TRBJ1-1	TGTGCCAGTATCACCGACAGGGATGAAGCTTTCTTT	CASITDRDEAFF
-	-	TRBV11-2	TRBJ1-4	TGTGCCAGCAGTTTTTCCCGACTCCGGGGACGGTCTAATGAAAAACTGTTTTTT	CASSFSRLRGRSNEKLFF
-	-	TRBV2	TRBJ1-2	TGTGCCAGCAGTGAAAGGGACAAATACTATGGCTACACCTTC	CASSERDKYYGYTF
-	-	TRBV28	TRBJ1-1	TGTGCCAGCACCCCAGGCACGATGAACACTGAAGCTTTCTTT	CASTPGTMNTEAFF
few	-	TRBV29-1	TRBJ1-2	TGCAGCGTTGAAGGGATTTGGGGCTACACCTTC	CSVEGIWGYTF
-	-	TRBV28	TRBJ2-5	TGTGCCAGCAGTCAGGCGGAAGAGACCCAGTACTTC	CASSQAEETQYF
-	TRBD1	TRBV6-5	TRBJ1-1	TGTGCCAGCAGTTACTCTGACAGGGACACTGAAGCTTTCTTT	CASSYSDRDTEAFF
-	-	TRBV30	TRBJ1-3	TGTGCCTGGAGTGTTGGTACAGCTGGAAACACCATATATTTT	CAWSVGTAGNTIYF
-	-	TRBV5-8	TRBJ2-7	TGTGCCAGCAGCTTCAGCACCTATAGTTCTGTGGGCTTC	CASSFSTYSSVGF
-	TRBD2	TRBV28	TRBJ2-7	TGTGCCAGCAGCCTGGACGGGGTCCAGCGGGGTAACGAGCAGTACTTC	CASSLDGVQRGNEQYF
-	-	TRBV19	TRBJ1-4	TGTGCCACCAAAGGGGGGTTTGAAAAACTGTTTTTT	CATKGGFEKLFF
-	TRBD2	TRBV5-1	TRBJ2-2	TGCGCCAGCAGCGGGATTAGCGGGGCCGGGGAGCTGTTTTTT	CASSGISGAGELFF
-	TRBD2	TRBV11-3	TRBJ2-3	TGTGCCAGCAGCTTCGGGACTAGCGGGAGCACAGATACGCAGTATTTT	CASSFGTSGSTDTQYF
-	-	TRBV11-2	TRBJ1-5	TGTGCCAGCAGCTTAGACCGCAATCAGCCCCAGCATTTT	CASSLDRNQPQHF
-	-	TRBV28	TRBJ1-5	TGTGCCAGCCGTGGGGCGGGTAGCAATCAGCCCCAGCATTTT	CASRGAGSNQPQHF
-	TRBD2	TRBV29-1	TRBJ2-1	TGCAGCGTTGAACTAGCGGCGGCCTACAATGAGCAGTTCTTC	CSVELAAAYNEQFF
-	-	TRBV7-8	TRBJ2-7	TGTGCCAGCAGCTCTTCTCGGACAGAACCCTACGAGCAGTACTTC	CASSSSRTEPYEQYF
-	-	TRBV5-6	TRBJ1-1	TGTGCCAGCAGCTTTCTCTGGGAAACTGAAGCTTTCTTT	CASSFLWETEAFF
-	-	TRBV2	TRBJ1-1	TGTGCCAGCAGTGCCGGAGGCCAGGCTGGCACTGAAGCTTTCTTT	CASSAGGQAGTEAFF